What follows describes a single T cell receptor (beta chain). The target antigen is unknown. This sample is drawn from a study of regulatory T cells in long-lasting Graves disease. Study results and caveats: Persistent Graves' patients possessed reduced TCR diversity relative to recently diagnosed ones. Among persistent patients, a larger number of public clonotypes were shared (about 3,000) than among newly diagnosed patients (roughly 1,000).

V shed 2 bases and J shed 1 base, with 15 bases lying between them. The CDR3 extends over 17 amino acids. Per the germline V gene, CDR1 is SGHTA and CDR2 is FQGNSA. Indicated time point: persistent/refractory GD, antithyroid drugs over 5 years with positive TRAb. There was RNA extracted from PBMCs, and the TCR library was made from it. HTBI primers from iRepertoire and Arm-PCR of CDR3 regions yielded the TCR beta libraries. TCRdb called the multiplex PCR reads again in MiXCR, with one record for every CDR3 protein. The sample records under 450,000 distinct CDR3 sequences, around 20% being singletons. The specimen was peripheral blood mononuclear cells (PBMCs), collected when the disease was refractory, from a patient treated with antithyroid drugs. This sequence originates from a female donor with Graves disease. The chain is built from TRBV7-2 and TRBJ2-4, with D possibly matching TRBD2 (5 bases). The CDR3 reads CASSLFYGVWAKNIQYF. The CDR3 DNA follows: TGTGCCAGCAGCTTATTTTACGGGGTCTGGGCCAAAAACATTCAGTACTTC.